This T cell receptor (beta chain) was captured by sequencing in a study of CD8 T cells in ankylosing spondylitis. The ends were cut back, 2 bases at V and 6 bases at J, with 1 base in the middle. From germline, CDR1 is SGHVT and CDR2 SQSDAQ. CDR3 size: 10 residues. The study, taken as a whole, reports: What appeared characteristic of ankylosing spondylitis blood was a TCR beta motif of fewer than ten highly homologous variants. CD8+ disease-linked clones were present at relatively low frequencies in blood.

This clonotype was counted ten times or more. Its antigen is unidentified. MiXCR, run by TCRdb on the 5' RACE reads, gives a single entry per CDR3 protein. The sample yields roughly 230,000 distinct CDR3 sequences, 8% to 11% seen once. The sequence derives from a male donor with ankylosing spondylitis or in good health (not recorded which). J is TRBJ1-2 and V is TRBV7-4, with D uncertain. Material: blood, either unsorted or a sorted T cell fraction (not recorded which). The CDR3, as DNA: TGTGCCAGCAGCTTAAATGGCTACACCTTC. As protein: CASSLNGYTF.